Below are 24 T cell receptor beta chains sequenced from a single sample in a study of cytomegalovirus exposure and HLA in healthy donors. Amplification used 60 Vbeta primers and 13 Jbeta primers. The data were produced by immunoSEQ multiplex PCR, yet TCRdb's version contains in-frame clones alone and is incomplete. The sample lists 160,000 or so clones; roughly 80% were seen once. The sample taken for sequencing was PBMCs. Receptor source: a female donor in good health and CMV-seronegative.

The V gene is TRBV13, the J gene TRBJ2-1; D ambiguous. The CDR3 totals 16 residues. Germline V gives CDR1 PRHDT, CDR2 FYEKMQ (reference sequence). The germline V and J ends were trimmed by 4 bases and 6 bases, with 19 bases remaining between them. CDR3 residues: CASSSRSATNSNEQFF. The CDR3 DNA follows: TGTGCCAGCAGCTCACGTTCTGCCACTAACTCCAATGAGCAGTTCTTC.

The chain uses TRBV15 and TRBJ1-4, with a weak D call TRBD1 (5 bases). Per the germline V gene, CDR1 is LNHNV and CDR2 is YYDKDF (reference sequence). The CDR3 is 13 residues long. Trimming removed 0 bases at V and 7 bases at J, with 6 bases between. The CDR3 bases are TGTGCCACCAGCAGAGAACAGGTTGAAAAACTGTTTTTT. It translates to CATSREQVEKLFF. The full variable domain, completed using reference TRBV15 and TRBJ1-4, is DAMVIQNPRYQVTQFGKPVTLSCSQTLNHNVMYWYQQKSSQAPKLLFHYYDKDFNNEADTPDNFQSRRPNTSFCFLDIRSPGLGDTAMYLCATSREQVEKLFFGSGTQLSVL.

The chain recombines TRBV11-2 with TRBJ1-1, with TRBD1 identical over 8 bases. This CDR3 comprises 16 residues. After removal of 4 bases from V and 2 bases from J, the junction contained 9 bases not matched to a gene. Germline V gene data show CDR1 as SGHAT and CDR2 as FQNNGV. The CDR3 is CASSSQGAGINTEAFF. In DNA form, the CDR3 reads TGTGCCAGCAGCTCCCAGGGGGCAGGGATCAACACTGAAGCTTTCTTT.

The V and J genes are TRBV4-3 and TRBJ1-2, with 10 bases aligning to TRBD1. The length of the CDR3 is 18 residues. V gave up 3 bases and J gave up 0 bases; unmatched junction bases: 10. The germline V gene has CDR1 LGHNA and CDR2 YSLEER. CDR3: CASSQSGQGLQSNYGYTF. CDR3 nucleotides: TGCGCCAGCAGCCAGTCGGGACAGGGGCTACAATCTAACTATGGCTACACCTTC.

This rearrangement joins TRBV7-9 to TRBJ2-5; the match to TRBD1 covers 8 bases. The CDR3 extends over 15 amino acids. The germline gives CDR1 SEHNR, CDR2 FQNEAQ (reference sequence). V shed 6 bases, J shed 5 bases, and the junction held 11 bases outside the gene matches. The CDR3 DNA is TGTGCCAGCAGGCTAGAATCAGGGGGCAGGGAGACCCAGTACTTC. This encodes CASRLESGGRETQYF.

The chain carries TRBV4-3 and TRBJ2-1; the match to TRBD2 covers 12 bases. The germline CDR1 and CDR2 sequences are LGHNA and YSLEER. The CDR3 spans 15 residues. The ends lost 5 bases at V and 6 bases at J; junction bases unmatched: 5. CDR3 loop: CASSGLAGTGNEQFF. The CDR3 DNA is TGCGCCAGCAGCGGACTAGCGGGGACGGGCAATGAGCAGTTCTTC.

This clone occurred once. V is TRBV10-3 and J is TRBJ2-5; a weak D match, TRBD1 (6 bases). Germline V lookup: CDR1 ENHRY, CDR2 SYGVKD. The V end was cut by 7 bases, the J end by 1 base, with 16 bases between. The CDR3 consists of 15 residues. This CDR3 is CAIKKQGRGQETQYF. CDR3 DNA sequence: TGTGCCATCAAGAAACAGGGAAGGGGCCAAGAGACCCAGTACTTC.

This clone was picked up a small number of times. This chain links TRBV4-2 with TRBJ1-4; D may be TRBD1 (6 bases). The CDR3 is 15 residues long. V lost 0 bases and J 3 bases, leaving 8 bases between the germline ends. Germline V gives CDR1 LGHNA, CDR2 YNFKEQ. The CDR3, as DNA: TGTGCCAGCAGCCAAGATCGGACAGCTAATGAAAAACTGTTTTTT. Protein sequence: CASSQDRTANEKLFF.

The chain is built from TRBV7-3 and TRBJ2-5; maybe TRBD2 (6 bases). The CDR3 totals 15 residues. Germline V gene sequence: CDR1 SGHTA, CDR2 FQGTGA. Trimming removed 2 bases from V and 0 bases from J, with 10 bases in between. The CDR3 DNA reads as TGTGCCAGCAGCTTACGTCCTAGCGACCAAGAGACCCAGTACTTC. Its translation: CASSLRPSDQETQYF.

For the CDR3, the DNA is TGCGCCAGCAGCCATAGCCAGGGAAATGAAAAACTGTTTTTT. Its translation: CASSHSQGNEKLFF. The rearrangement joins TRBV4-1 to TRBJ1-4, with D perhaps TRBD1 (5 bases). The CDR3 has 14 amino acids. V lost 3 bases and J 5 bases, leaving 10 bases between the germline ends. Germline V gene lookup returns CDR1 MGHRA and CDR2 YSYEKL.

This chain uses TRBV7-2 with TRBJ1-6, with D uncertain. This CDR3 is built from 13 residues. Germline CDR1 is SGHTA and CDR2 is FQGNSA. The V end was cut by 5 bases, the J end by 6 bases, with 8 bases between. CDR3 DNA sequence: TGTGCCAGCAGCCCAGGCCTTAATTCACCCCTCCACTTT. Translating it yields CASSPGLNSPLHF. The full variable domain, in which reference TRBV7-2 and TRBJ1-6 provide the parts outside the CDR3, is GAGVSQSPSNKVTEKGKDVELRCDPISGHTALYWYRQSLGQGLEFLIYFQGNSAPDKSGLPSDRFSAERTGGSVSTLTIQRTQQEDSAVYLCASSPGLNSPLHFGNGTRLTVT.

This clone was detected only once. For the CDR3, the DNA is TGTGCCAGCAGCCCCGACGACCTGTCAGGGGCAAGGGAGACCCAGTACTTC. This translates into CASSPDDLSGARETQYF. The rearrangement uses TRBV5-6 and TRBJ2-5; weak D call: TRBD1 (6 bases). This CDR3 region has 17 residues. Trimming pared 4 bases from V and 5 bases from J, leaving 24 bases between. Germline V lookup: CDR1 SGHDT, CDR2 YYEEEE.

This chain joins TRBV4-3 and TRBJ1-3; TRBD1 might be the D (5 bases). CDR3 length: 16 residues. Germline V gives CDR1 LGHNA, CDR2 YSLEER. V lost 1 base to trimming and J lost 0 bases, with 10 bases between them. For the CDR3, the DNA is TGCGCCAGCAGCCAAGGGCGGGGCAGCTCTGGAAACACCATATATTTT. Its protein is CASSQGRGSSGNTIYF.

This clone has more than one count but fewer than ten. The chain's CDR3 is CASSLGDSYTGELFF. CDR3 bases: TGTGCCAGCAGCTTGGGAGACTCGTACACCGGGGAGCTGTTTTTT. The gene calls are TRBV5-4 and TRBJ2-2; D is undetermined. This CDR3 is 15 amino acids long. CDR1 SGHNT and CDR2 YYREEE come from the germline V gene (reference sequence). V lost 0 bases to trimming and J lost 3 bases, with 9 bases between them.

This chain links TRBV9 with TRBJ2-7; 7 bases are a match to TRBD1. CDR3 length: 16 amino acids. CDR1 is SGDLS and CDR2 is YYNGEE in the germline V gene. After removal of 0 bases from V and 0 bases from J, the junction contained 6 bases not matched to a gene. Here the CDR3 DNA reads TGTGCCAGCAGCGTAGGGCAGGGGGTCAACTCCTACGAGCAGTACTTC. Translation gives CASSVGQGVNSYEQYF. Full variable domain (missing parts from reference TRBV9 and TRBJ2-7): DSGVTQTPKHLITATGQRVTLRCSPRSGDLSVYWYQQSLDQGLQFLIQYYNGEERAKGNILERFSAQQFPDLHSELNLSSLELGDSALYFCASSVGQGVNSYEQYFGPGTRLTVT.

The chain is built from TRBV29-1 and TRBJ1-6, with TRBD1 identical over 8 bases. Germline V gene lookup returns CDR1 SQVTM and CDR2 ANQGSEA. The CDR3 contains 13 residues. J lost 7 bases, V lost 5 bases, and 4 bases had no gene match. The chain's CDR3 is CSVQGARNSPLHF. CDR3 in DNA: TGCAGCGTTCAGGGGGCGCGGAATTCACCCCTCCACTTT.

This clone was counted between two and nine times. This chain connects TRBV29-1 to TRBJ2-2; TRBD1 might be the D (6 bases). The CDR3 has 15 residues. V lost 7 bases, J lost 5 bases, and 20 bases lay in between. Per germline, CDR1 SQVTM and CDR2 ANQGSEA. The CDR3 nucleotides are TGCAGCGCCCAACAGGGTGGGTTTGCGACCGGGGAGCTGTTTTTT. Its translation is CSAQQGGFATGELFF.

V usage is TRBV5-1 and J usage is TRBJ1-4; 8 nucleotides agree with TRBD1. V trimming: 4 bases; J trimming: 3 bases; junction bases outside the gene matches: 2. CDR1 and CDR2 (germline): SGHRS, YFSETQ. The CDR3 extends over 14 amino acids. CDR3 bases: TGCGCCAGCAGCCCGACAGGGGCTAATGAAAAACTGTTTTTT. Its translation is CASSPTGANEKLFF.

The CDR3: CASSLGWGGTSYEQYF. As DNA, the CDR3 is TGTGCCAGCAGCTTAGGGTGGGGAGGGACCTCCTACGAGCAGTACTTC. This chain joins TRBV7-9 and TRBJ2-7; TRBD2 matches 7 bases. The V gene end was trimmed by 1 base and the J gene end by 0 bases; junction bases not matched to a gene: 6. From germline, CDR1 is SEHNR and CDR2 FQNEAQ (reference sequence). The CDR3 loop spans 16 amino acids.

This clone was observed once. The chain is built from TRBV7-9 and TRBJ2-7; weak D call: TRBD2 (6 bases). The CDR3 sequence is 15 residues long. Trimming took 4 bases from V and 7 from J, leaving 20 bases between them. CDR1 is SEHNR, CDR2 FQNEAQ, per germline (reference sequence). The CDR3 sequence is CASSSLRGSGGEQYF. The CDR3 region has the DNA TGTGCCAGCAGCTCCCTCCGCGGATCAGGAGGGGAGCAGTACTTC. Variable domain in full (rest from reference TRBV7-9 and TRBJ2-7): DTGVSQNPRHKITKRGQNVTFRCDPISEHNRLYWYRQTLGQGPEFLTYFQNEAQLEKSRLLSDRFSAERPKGSFSTLEIQRTEQGDSAMYLCASSSLRGSGGEQYFGPGTRLTVT.

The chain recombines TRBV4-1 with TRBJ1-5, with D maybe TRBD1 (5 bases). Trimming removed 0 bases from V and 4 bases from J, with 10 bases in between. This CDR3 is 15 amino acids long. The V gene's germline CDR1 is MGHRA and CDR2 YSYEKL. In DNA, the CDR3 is TGCGCCAGCAGCCAAGATTCAGGGAGGAATCAGCCCCAGCATTTT. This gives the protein CASSQDSGRNQPQHF.

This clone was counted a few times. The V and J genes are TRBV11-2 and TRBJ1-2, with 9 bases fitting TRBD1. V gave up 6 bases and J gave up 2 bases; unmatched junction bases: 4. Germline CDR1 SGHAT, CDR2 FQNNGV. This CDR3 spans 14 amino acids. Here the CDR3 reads CASRPGTGNYGYTF. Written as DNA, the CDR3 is TGTGCCAGCAGGCCCGGGACAGGGAACTATGGCTACACCTTC.

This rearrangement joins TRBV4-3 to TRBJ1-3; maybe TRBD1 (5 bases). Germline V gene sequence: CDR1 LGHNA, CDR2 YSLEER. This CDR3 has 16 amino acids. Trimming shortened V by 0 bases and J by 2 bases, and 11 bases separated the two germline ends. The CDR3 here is CASSQEMWGAGNTIYF. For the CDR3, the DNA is TGCGCCAGCAGCCAAGAGATGTGGGGGGCTGGAAACACCATATATTTT.

The CDR3 here is CASSLLVGDGYTF. The CDR3 DNA sequence: TGTGCCAGCAGCTTATTAGTGGGAGATGGCTACACCTTC. V is TRBV7-2 and J is TRBJ1-2; the D is unclear. V lost 2 bases, J lost 6 bases, and 10 bases lay in between. From germline, CDR1 is SGHTA and CDR2 FQGNSA. CDR3 length: 13 amino acids.